The rows below give T cell receptor beta chains drawn from one sample of a study of OX40 agonist ivuxolimab in advanced cancers. Profiling relied on immunoSEQ multiplex PCR, and the TCRdb table lists in-frame clones only, not all of them. The sample has about 48,000 clones; around nine tenths are singletons. The sequencing here drew on CD4+ or CD8+ T cells sorted from blood, taken in a trial of the OX40 agonist ivuxolimab. The receptors derive from an adult with an advanced solid tumor such as melanoma, head and neck, liver or kidney cancer. The CDR3 runs from the conserved cysteine through the conserved F or W. Each record gives: clone size, J gene, D gene, V gene, CDR3 DNA, CDR3 protein. D genes are given only for firm matches. Rows give clone size only sometimes, using once, few, many, or a class for an expanded clone.

size: .
J: TRBJ1-6
D: TRBD1
V: TRBV5-1
DNA: TGCGCCAGCAGCTTGGCCGGGACAGAGAATTCACCCCTCCACTTT
CDR3: CASSLAGTENSPLHF

size: .
J: TRBJ1-4
D: .
V: TRBV28
DNA: TGTGCCAGCAGTTTAAGGGTGGGCGAGGGAAAACTGTTTTTT
CDR3: CASSLRVGEGKLFF

size: .
J: TRBJ2-1
D: .
V: TRBV10-1
DNA: TGCGCCAGCAGTGAAGGTGGCGGGAAAAGCTCCTACAATGAGCAGTTCTTC
CDR3: CASSEGGGKSSYNEQFF

size: .
J: TRBJ2-5
D: TRBD1
V: TRBV11-2
DNA: TGTGCCAGCAGCAGAGGACAGGGACATTTGGAGACCCAGTACTTC
CDR3: CASSRGQGHLETQYF

size: .
J: TRBJ1-4
D: .
V: TRBV5-3
DNA: TGTGCCAGAAGCTCCCGGTGCGGCCAGAGGCCGGCTAATGAAAAACTGTTTTTT
CDR3: CARSSRCGQRPANEKLFF

size: .
J: TRBJ2-7
D: .
V: TRBV7-8
DNA: TGTGCCAGCCAACTAATGGCGGCCAACGAGCAGTACTTC
CDR3: CASQLMAANEQYF

size: once
J: TRBJ2-7
D: TRBD1
V: TRBV30
DNA: TGTGCCAAGAGGGACAGGGGAACCTACGAGCAGTACTTC
CDR3: CAKRDRGTYEQYF

size: .
J: TRBJ2-1
D: .
V: TRBV5-5
DNA: TGTGCCAGCAGCTTGGATTTCTTC
CDR3: CASSLDFF

size: few
J: TRBJ1-1
D: .
V: TRBV27
DNA: TGTGCCAGCAGTTTAGCGCGTTACACTGAAGCTTTCTTT
CDR3: CASSLARYTEAFF

size: .
J: TRBJ1-2
D: .
V: TRBV9
DNA: TGTGCCAGCAGCCAGGACAGCACTAACTATGGCTACACCTTC
CDR3: CASSQDSTNYGYTF

size: .
J: TRBJ1-5
D: .
V: TRBV12-5
DNA: TGTGCTAGTCTCCCAGGGAGGGTAGGCAATCAGCCCCAGCATTTT
CDR3: CASLPGRVGNQPQHF

size: .
J: TRBJ2-3
D: .
V: TRBV4-1
DNA: TGCGCCAGCAGCCAACCCTGGGGAGGCACAGATACGCAGTATTTT
CDR3: CASSQPWGGTDTQYF

size: .
J: TRBJ1-5
D: .
V: TRBV27
DNA: TGTGCCAGCGAGTCCGAATATAGCAATCAGCCCCAGCATTTT
CDR3: CASESEYSNQPQHF

size: .
J: TRBJ2-5
D: TRBD2
V: TRBV25-1
DNA: TGTGCCAGCAGTGATCTCGTGGGCAGGGCGGGGGAAGAGACCCAGTACTTC
CDR3: CASSDLVGRAGEETQYF

size: .
J: TRBJ2-7
D: TRBD1
V: TRBV6-5
DNA: TGTGCCAGCAGTCCCGGACAGGGGGAATACGAGCAGTACTTC
CDR3: CASSPGQGEYEQYF

size: once
J: TRBJ1-6
D: .
V: TRBV7-9
DNA: TGTGCCAGCAGCTATCCGGGCCCCAATTCACCCCTCCACTTT
CDR3: CASSYPGPNSPLHF

size: .
J: TRBJ1-1
D: TRBD1
V: TRBV4-1
DNA: TGCGCCAGCAGCCAAGACGATGGGACAGGCCTTGAAGCTTTCTTT
CDR3: CASSQDDGTGLEAFF

size: .
J: TRBJ1-1
D: .
V: TRBV5-5
DNA: TGTGCCAGCAGCCACGAACAGGGGAACACTGAAGCTTTCTTT
CDR3: CASSHEQGNTEAFF

size: .
J: TRBJ2-5
D: .
V: TRBV9
DNA: TGTGCCAGCAGCGATGCCTTGGCTAGCGCCCAAGAGACCCAGTACTTC
CDR3: CASSDALASAQETQYF

size: .
J: TRBJ2-2
D: .
V: TRBV5-6
DNA: TGTGCCAGCAGCCTCTACATCGGACCCGGGGAGCTGTTTTTT
CDR3: CASSLYIGPGELFF

size: .
J: TRBJ2-5
D: TRBD1
V: TRBV19
DNA: TGTGCCAGTAGCTCGGACAGGGGAAGTTTGGAGACCCAGTACTTC
CDR3: CASSSDRGSLETQYF

size: once
J: TRBJ2-2
D: TRBD1
V: TRBV10-1
DNA: TGCGCCAGCAGTGACGACAGGGATTCGAACACCGGGGAGCTGTTTTTT
CDR3: CASSDDRDSNTGELFF

size: .
J: TRBJ2-2
D: .
V: TRBV5-5
DNA: TGTGCCAGCAGCTCTCAGGGAGCCGGGGAGCTGTTTTTT
CDR3: CASSSQGAGELFF

size: .
J: TRBJ2-1
D: .
V: TRBV25-1
DNA: TGTGCCAGCAGTGCGACAGGCGGGACTGGCGATGAGCAGTTCTTC
CDR3: CASSATGGTGDEQFF

size: .
J: TRBJ2-3
D: .
V: TRBV4-1
DNA: TGCGCCAGCAGCCAAGCTAGGGGGGGTAGAAATACGCAGTATTTT
CDR3: CASSQARGGRNTQYF

size: .
J: TRBJ2-3
D: TRBD2
V: TRBV27
DNA: TGTGCCAGCAGATTAATACGACTAGCGGGGAGCACAGATACGCAGTATTTT
CDR3: CASRLIRLAGSTDTQYF

size: .
J: TRBJ1-1
D: .
V: TRBV5-1
DNA: TGCGCCAGCAGCTTGGCCGGGGCGTCAAGTGAAGCTTTCTTT
CDR3: CASSLAGASSEAFF

size: .
J: TRBJ1-2
D: TRBD1
V: TRBV11-2
DNA: TGTGCCAGCAACCAAGGGACAGGGGACTATGGCTACACCTTC
CDR3: CASNQGTGDYGYTF

size: .
J: TRBJ1-6
D: .
V: TRBV5-4
DNA: TGTGCCAGCACCGCGAGCAGGACAGAGAATAATTCACCCCTCCACTTT
CDR3: CASTASRTENNSPLHF

size: once
J: TRBJ1-5
D: .
V: TRBV27
DNA: TGTGCCAGCAGTTTCCGATATAGCAATCAGCCCCAGCATTTT
CDR3: CASSFRYSNQPQHF

size: .
J: TRBJ1-2
D: .
V: TRBV6-1
DNA: TGTGCCAGCAGGCAGGGAAACTATGGCTACACCTTC
CDR3: CASRQGNYGYTF

size: .
J: TRBJ1-1
D: .
V: TRBV2
DNA: TGTGCCAGCAGTTTCGGGGTAGAAGTGGCTGAAGCTTTCTTT
CDR3: CASSFGVEVAEAFF

size: .
J: TRBJ1-1
D: TRBD1
V: TRBV11-2
DNA: TGTGCCAGCAGCTCGACAGGGGCGAGGACTGAAGCTTTCTTT
CDR3: CASSSTGARTEAFF

size: .
J: TRBJ1-4
D: TRBD1
V: TRBV6-1
DNA: TGTGCCAGCAGTGACCCGGACAGGGGGCGTGGGGAAGAAAAACTGTTTTTT
CDR3: CASSDPDRGRGEEKLFF

size: .
J: TRBJ1-3
D: .
V: TRBV2
DNA: TGTGCCAGCAGTGAATATGGAAACACCATATATTTT
CDR3: CASSEYGNTIYF

size: .
J: TRBJ2-1
D: TRBD2
V: TRBV27
DNA: TGTGCCAGCAGTCAGAGCGGGGGGCTTGGGCATTACAATGAGCAGTTCTTC
CDR3: CASSQSGGLGHYNEQFF

size: .
J: TRBJ2-5
D: TRBD1
V: TRBV4-1
DNA: TGCGCCAGCAGCCAATCCGGACAGGGAAGGGAGACCCAGTACTTC
CDR3: CASSQSGQGRETQYF

size: .
J: TRBJ1-6
D: .
V: TRBV4-1
DNA: TGCGCCAGCAGCGCCCCCGGGAGCTATAATTCACCCCTCCACTTT
CDR3: CASSAPGSYNSPLHF

size: .
J: TRBJ2-3
D: TRBD2
V: TRBV11-2
DNA: TGTGCCAGCAGCTTAGTCAAGCGGGGGACCAGCACAGATACGCAGTATTTT
CDR3: CASSLVKRGTSTDTQYF

size: .
J: TRBJ1-4
D: TRBD1
V: TRBV6-1
DNA: TGTGCCAGCAGTGAAAGGACAGGGGGCGCGGGAAGAAAAACTGTTTTT
CDR3: CASSERTGGAGRKTVF

size: .
J: TRBJ1-1
D: .
V: TRBV6-5
DNA: TGTGCCAGCAGTACAGGACCCGCCGACCCTGAAGCTTTCTTT
CDR3: CASSTGPADPEAFF

size: .
J: TRBJ2-7
D: .
V: TRBV5-1
DNA: TGCGCCAGCAGCTGGGACGGATCCTACGAGCAGTACTTC
CDR3: CASSWDGSYEQYF

size: .
J: TRBJ1-1
D: .
V: TRBV14
DNA: TGTGCCAGCAGCTATGACGCGTTCGGCGCTGAAGCTTTCTTT
CDR3: CASSYDAFGAEAFF

size: once
J: TRBJ1-5
D: .
V: TRBV25-1
DNA: TGTGCCAGCAGTGAATTTACGTACCCGGGGGGTCAGCCCCAGCATTTT
CDR3: CASSEFTYPGGQPQHF

size: .
J: TRBJ1-1
D: .
V: TRBV30
DNA: TGTGCCTACGCTCCAGGGGACACTGAAGCTTTCTTT
CDR3: CAYAPGDTEAFF

size: .
J: TRBJ1-2
D: .
V: TRBV11-2
DNA: TGTGCCAGCAGTCCTGGGCAGGTGTCTTATGGCTACACCTTC
CDR3: CASSPGQVSYGYTF

size: .
J: TRBJ1-2
D: TRBD1
V: TRBV29-1
DNA: TGCAGCGCTGAGGGGACAGGGCGGGGTGGCTACACCTTC
CDR3: CSAEGTGRGGYTF

size: once
J: TRBJ2-1
D: TRBD2
V: TRBV7-2
DNA: TGTGCCAGCAGCTTAGCTAGCGGGGGGTACAATGAGCAGTTCTTC
CDR3: CASSLASGGYNEQFF

size: .
J: TRBJ2-1
D: TRBD1
V: TRBV19
DNA: TGTGCCAGTAGTACCGGGACAGCCTACAATGAGCAGTTCTTC
CDR3: CASSTGTAYNEQFF

size: .
J: TRBJ2-1
D: TRBD2
V: TRBV7-8
DNA: TGTGCCAGCAGCCCTTGGCGGGGGTACTCCTACAATGAGCAGTTCTTC
CDR3: CASSPWRGYSYNEQFF

size: .
J: TRBJ2-7
D: TRBD2
V: TRBV2
DNA: TGTGCCAGCAGCCCCGGGACTAGCGTCTCCGAGCAGTACTTC
CDR3: CASSPGTSVSEQYF

size: .
J: TRBJ2-7
D: .
V: TRBV11-3
DNA: TGTGCCAGCAGCTTACAGGGCTACGAGCAGTACTTC
CDR3: CASSLQGYEQYF

size: .
J: TRBJ2-3
D: .
V: TRBV6-1
DNA: TGTGCCAGCAGTCAAGCGACAGAGAGGGGAACAGATACGCAGTATTTT
CDR3: CASSQATERGTDTQYF

size: .
J: TRBJ2-2
D: TRBD1
V: TRBV5-4
DNA: TGTGCCAGCAGCAAGGGACAGGGGGCTCCCGGGGAGCTGTTTTTT
CDR3: CASSKGQGAPGELFF

size: once
J: TRBJ2-3
D: TRBD1
V: TRBV15
DNA: TGTGCCACCAGCGATCCCCGGACAGGGGTAATAGATACGCAGTATTTT
CDR3: CATSDPRTGVIDTQYF